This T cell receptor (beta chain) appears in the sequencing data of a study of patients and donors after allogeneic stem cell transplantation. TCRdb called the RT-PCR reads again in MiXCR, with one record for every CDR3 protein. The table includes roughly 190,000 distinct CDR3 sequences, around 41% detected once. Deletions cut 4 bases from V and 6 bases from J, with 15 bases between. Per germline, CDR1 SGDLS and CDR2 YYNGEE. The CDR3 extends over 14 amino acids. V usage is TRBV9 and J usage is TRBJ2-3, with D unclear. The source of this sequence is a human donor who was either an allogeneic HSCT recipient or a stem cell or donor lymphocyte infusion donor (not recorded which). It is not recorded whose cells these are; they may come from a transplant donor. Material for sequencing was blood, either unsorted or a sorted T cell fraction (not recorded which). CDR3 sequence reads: CASSLRAAADTQYF. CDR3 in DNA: TGTGCCAGCAGCCTACGGGCAGCTGCGGATACGCAGTATTTT.